The 29 T cell receptor beta chains below come from one sample, sequenced in a study of radiotherapy plus CTLA-4 blockade in lung cancer listed by TCRdb under 2018. The library was generated by the immunoSEQ multiplex PCR assay. TCRdb mirrors the immuneACCESS table, restricted to in-frame sequences. Some clones are absent from its copies; in checked studies, under half trace to an unresolved V gene, and the reason for the others is unknown. This sample is represented by about 120,000 clones; approximately 90% of them were singletons. Jointly, the top ten make up approximately 6.6% of the sample. The sequenced sample was peripheral blood, obtained from a patient treated with radiotherapy plus ipilimumab. The receptor source for this set is a human donor with non-small cell lung cancer that progressed on radiotherapy plus ipilimumab.

This chain connects TRBV6-5 to TRBJ2-7; D may be TRBD1 (6 bases). Germline lookup yields CDR1 MNHEY and CDR2 SVGAGI. The V gene lost 5 bases and the J gene lost 4 bases, with 12 bases spanning the gap. CDR3 length: 13 residues. Here the CDR3 DNA reads TGTGCCAGCAGTGTCGTGCAGGGGTACGAGCAGTACTTC. Translated, it gives CASSVVQGYEQYF.

As concerns this clone: Other DNA sequences in this sample translate to the same CDR3. The chain has TRBV6-6 and TRBJ1-3; maybe TRBD1 (5 bases). Trimming took off 4 bases at V and 0 bases at J, with 10 bases between the two ends. This CDR3 is 15 amino acids long. The germline CDR1 and CDR2 sequences are MNHNY and SVGAGI (reference sequence). The CDR3 loop reads CASSSSGISGNTIYF. The CDR3 coding sequence is TGTGCCAGCAGTTCTTCAGGGATCTCTGGAAACACCATATATTTT.

The chain combines TRBV7-9 with TRBJ1-5; D uncertain. Looked up from germline, CDR1 is SEHNR and CDR2 is FQNEAQ (reference sequence). Trimming stripped 2 bases from V and 6 bases from J, with 14 bases between. This CDR3 is 15 amino acids long. CDR3 protein: CASSLIWVGRQPQHF. DNA of the CDR3: TGTGCCAGCAGCTTAATCTGGGTAGGGCGTCAGCCCCAGCATTTT.

The table lists this clone with a count of one. The V call is TRBV5-1, the J call TRBJ2-5; D is perhaps TRBD2 (5 bases). The tail of the sequence fits TRBJ2-7 better, so the J call may be wrong. Germline V lookup: CDR1 SGHRS, CDR2 YFSETQ. The CDR3 has 13 residues. The CDR3 nucleotides are TGCGCCAGCAGCTGGACTGGTTCCTACGAGCAGTACTTC. This gives the protein CASSWTGSYEQYF.

The chain is built from TRBV2 and TRBJ2-7; D is uncertain. Germline lookup yields CDR1 SNHLY and CDR2 FYNNEI. The V end was cut by 5 bases, the J end by 4 bases, with 6 bases between. This CDR3 has 11 amino acids. CDR3 nucleotide sequence: TGTGCCAGCAGTATATTATACGAGCAGTACTTC. This codes for CASSILYEQYF.

The chain has TRBV10-1 and TRBJ1-3; D ambiguous. This CDR3 contains 11 residues. The V end lost 8 bases, the J end lost 1 base, and 3 bases lay between the germline ends. Germline V lookup: CDR1 WNHNN, CDR2 SYGVQD (reference sequence). CDR3 bases: TGCGCCAGCTCGTCTGGAAACACCATATATTTT. It yields the protein CASSSGNTIYF.

V usage is TRBV7-2 and J usage is TRBJ2-7; no clear D. This CDR3 is built from 12 residues. Trimming removed 6 bases from V and 6 bases from J, with 12 bases in between. Germline V gives CDR1 SGHTA, CDR2 FQGNSA. The CDR3 region is CASRRTLGEQYF. The CDR3 bases are TGTGCCAGCAGGCGAACCCTGGGCGAGCAGTACTTC.

V usage is TRBV7-9 and J usage is TRBJ2-7; weak D call: TRBD1 (6 bases). V lost 4 bases, J lost 3 bases, and 19 bases lay in between. Germline values: CDR1 SEHNR, CDR2 FQNEAQ (reference sequence). CDR3 length: 16 amino acids. The CDR3 sequence: CASSSNREIRIYEQYF. The CDR3 DNA reads as TGTGCCAGCAGCTCAAACAGGGAGATCCGCATCTACGAGCAGTACTTC.

The chain recombines TRBV19 with TRBJ1-5, with 7 bases lining up with TRBD1. The CDR3 is 13 amino acids. CDR1 is LNHDA and CDR2 is SQIVND in the germline V gene (reference sequence). V was pared by 8 bases and J by 2 bases, with 3 bases of the junction left unmatched. CDR3 in amino acids: CASDRERNQPQHF. The CDR3 nucleotides read TGTGCCAGTGACAGGGAACGCAATCAGCCCCAGCATTTT.

The CDR3 loop reads CASSYMGGLGGLNTEAFF. CDR3 nucleotides: TGTGCCAGCAGTTATATGGGGGGACTGGGGGGGTTGAACACTGAAGCTTTCTTT. The chain carries TRBV27 and TRBJ1-1, with D perhaps TRBD1 (5 bases). Germline loops: CDR1 MNHEY, CDR2 SMNVEV (reference sequence). This CDR3 has 18 residues. The V end was cut by 4 bases, the J end by 0 bases, with 21 bases between.

This clone showed up just a few times. The chain joins TRBV6-1 to TRBJ1-5; D gene unclear. The V gene's germline CDR1 is MNHNS and CDR2 SASEGT. Between the trimmed V and J ends, which lost 2 bases and 7 bases, there was a span of 24 bases. CDR3 length: 18 residues. The CDR3, as DNA: TGTGCCAGCAGTGAACGCGGACGACTAGGGAGCCCTAGCCAGCCCCAGCATTTT. It codes for CASSERGRLGSPSQPQHF.

The sample holds one count of this clone. This rearrangement joins TRBV6-1 to TRBJ2-7; D ambiguous. There are 10 residues in the CDR3. Germline V gene data show CDR1 as MNHNS and CDR2 as SASEGT. V was pared by 4 bases and J by 4 bases, with 2 bases between. CDR3 bases: TGTGCCAGCAGTGCTTACGAGCAGTACTTC. Translated, it gives CASSAYEQYF.

The chain joins TRBV6-1 to TRBJ2-5; 10 nucleotides agree with TRBD2. The CDR3 is 17 amino acids. CDR1 is MNHNS, CDR2 SASEGT, per germline. Unmatched junction bases numbered 12, after V lost 4 bases and J lost 4 bases. CDR3: CASSGSRGRLAGETQYF. CDR3 nucleotide sequence: TGTGCCAGCAGTGGATCCCGGGGCAGACTAGCGGGAGAGACCCAGTACTTC.

This clone has just a few counts. In nucleotides, the CDR3 is TGTGCCAGCAGCTTAAGTACAGGGCCAAATGAAAAACTGTTTTTT. It encodes CASSLSTGPNEKLFF. This chain connects TRBV7-9 to TRBJ1-4; D might be TRBD1 (6 bases). CDR3 length equals 15 residues. Germline V gene sequence: CDR1 SEHNR, CDR2 FQNEAQ (reference sequence). V was pared by 2 bases and J by 5 bases, with 12 bases between.

The chain employs TRBV6-5 and TRBJ2-1; D possibly uses TRBD1 or TRBD2 (5 bases each). There are 15 residues in the CDR3. Germline V gene lookup returns CDR1 MNHEY and CDR2 SVGAGI. Deletions cut 0 bases from V and 8 bases from J, with 14 bases between. CDR3 protein: CASSYSPAGRHEQFF. CDR3 sequence (DNA): TGTGCCAGCAGTTACTCGCCGGCAGGGAGACATGAGCAGTTCTTC.

The V and J genes are TRBV7-8 and TRBJ1-4; 7 nucleotides line up with TRBD1. Germline CDR1 SGHVS, CDR2 FQNEAQ. V was clipped by 3 bases and J by 7 bases; unmatched bases: 8. This CDR3 has 15 amino acids. The CDR3 sequence: CASSFDRVRSEKLFF. CDR3 DNA sequence: TGTGCCAGCAGCTTCGACAGGGTTCGATCTGAAAAACTGTTTTTT.

The chain uses TRBV18 and TRBJ1-2; D might be TRBD1 (5 bases). This CDR3 spans 14 amino acids. V was shortened by 2 bases and J by 4 bases, with 11 bases between the two germline ends. The germline gives CDR1 KGHSH, CDR2 LQKENI. DNA of the CDR3: TGTGCCAGCTCACCATCCAGGGAAAGCTATGGCTACACCTTC. Amino acids: CASSPSRESYGYTF.

The CDR3 region is CASSLAPGPGGSGYTF. CDR3 nucleotide sequence: TGTGCCAGCAGTTTGGCGCCCGGCCCAGGGGGCAGTGGCTACACCTTC. The V gene is TRBV27, the J gene TRBJ1-2; 8 bases are shared with TRBD1. The J segment lost 7 bases and the V segment lost 3 bases, leaving 13 bases of the junction unmatched. This CDR3 spans 16 amino acids. The germline CDR1 and CDR2 sequences are MNHEY and SMNVEV (reference sequence).

The CDR3 nucleotides are TGTGCCAGTACCAACCTCGGGAGTCTGAACACTGAAGCTTTCTTT. Its translation is CASTNLGSLNTEAFF. The chain combines TRBV19 with TRBJ1-1, with unresolved D. Germline loops: CDR1 LNHDA, CDR2 SQIVND (reference sequence). The CDR3 has 15 amino acids. V lost 7 bases and J lost 0, with 15 bases in between.

There are a few counts of this clone. The chain couples TRBV6-6 to TRBJ2-7, with 9 bases matching TRBD1. The CDR3 is made up of 16 amino acids. Germline V gene lookup returns CDR1 MNHNY and CDR2 SVGAGI (reference sequence). V lost 2 bases to trimming and J lost 0 bases; unmatched junction nucleotides: 5. CDR3 amino acids: CASSYPDRGGSYEQYF. In nucleotides, the CDR3 is TGTGCCAGCAGTTACCCCGACAGGGGGGGCTCCTACGAGCAGTACTTC.

V is TRBV29-1 and J is TRBJ2-2; 9 nucleotides match TRBD2. CDR3 size: 13 residues. From germline, CDR1 is SQVTM and CDR2 ANQGSEA. V shed 5 bases and J 7 bases; nucleotides not matched to a gene: 5. CDR3 sequence reads: CSVRGGRGGELFF. In DNA form, the CDR3 reads TGCAGCGTTCGGGGCGGGAGGGGCGGGGAGCTGTTTTTT.

The rearrangement links TRBV5-4 to TRBJ1-1; D gene ambiguous. With 6 bases removed from V and 4 bases from J, the gap between germline ends came to 10 bases. The CDR3 runs to 12 residues. Germline V gene lookup returns CDR1 SGHNT and CDR2 YYREEE (reference sequence). CDR3 amino acids: CASTVGGTEAFF. The DNA of the CDR3 is TGTGCCAGCACCGTGGGTGGCACTGAAGCTTTCTTT.

The genes are TRBV4-1 and TRBJ2-2; TRBD2 matches at 14 bases. CDR1 MGHRA and CDR2 YSYEKL come from the germline V gene. Trimming cost V 0 bases and J 3 bases; bases outside gene matches: 9. This CDR3 region has 20 residues. DNA for the CDR3: TGCGCCAGCAGCCAAGAACGGACTAGCGGGGGGCTAGGAGACACCGGGGAGCTGTTTTTT. Translation: CASSQERTSGGLGDTGELFF.

The chain combines TRBV30 with TRBJ1-6; D not resolved. Germline CDR1 and CDR2: GTSNPN and SVGIG (reference sequence). CDR3 length equals 12 residues. V lost 2 bases, J lost 10 bases, and 9 bases lay in between. CDR3 sequence (DNA): TGTGCCTGGAGTCCCACAGCCTCACCCCTCCACTTT. It specifies CAWSPTASPLHF.

The chain uses TRBV5-1 and TRBJ2-1, with 7 bases identical to TRBD2. J was trimmed by 0 bases and V by 4 bases; bases with no gene match: 4. CDR3 length: 15 amino acids. Germline V gene sequence: CDR1 SGHRS, CDR2 YFSETQ. The CDR3 DNA is TGCGCCAGCAGCCTAGCGGCCCGCTCCTACAATGAGCAGTTCTTC. It yields the protein CASSLAARSYNEQFF. Full variable domain (remainder filled in from reference TRBV5-1 and TRBJ2-1): KAGVTQTPRYLIKTRGQQVTLSCSPISGHRSVSWYQQTPGQGLQFLFEYFSETQRNKGNFPGRFSGRQFSNSRSEMNVSTLELGDSALYLCASSLAARSYNEQFFGPGTRLTVL.

V usage is TRBV27 and J usage is TRBJ2-3; possible D gene TRBD2, 5 bases. CDR1 MNHEY and CDR2 SMNVEV come from the germline V gene (reference sequence). The CDR3 runs 15 residues. Trimming shortened V by 5 bases and J by 4 bases, and 16 bases separated the two germline ends. The CDR3 bases are TGTGCCAGCAGTCCAGAAGGGAGTAGTCCAGATACGCAGTATTTT. The encoded protein is CASSPEGSSPDTQYF.

The chain combines TRBV13 with TRBJ1-3; D remains ambiguous. Germline-derived CDR1 and CDR2 are PRHDT and FYEKMQ (reference sequence). The CDR3 is 16 residues long. The germline V and J ends were trimmed by 1 base and 0 bases, with 10 bases remaining between them. In DNA, the CDR3 is TGTGCCAGCAGCTTAGAAGCTCGAGGCTCTGGAAACACCATATATTTT. This gives the protein CASSLEARGSGNTIYF.

This chain links TRBV5-1 with TRBJ2-4; D uncertain. Trimming left V 0 bases short and J 6 bases short, with 13 bases between. The CDR3 length is 15 residues. The germline V gene has CDR1 SGHRS and CDR2 YFSETQ. The CDR3 reads CASSLGGPGLNIQYF. Written as DNA, the CDR3 is TGCGCCAGCAGCTTGGGTGGCCCAGGCTTAAACATTCAGTACTTC. The variable domain in full, with the rest retrieved from reference TRBV5-1 and TRBJ2-4, is KAGVTQTPRYLIKTRGQQVTLSCSPISGHRSVSWYQQTPGQGLQFLFEYFSETQRNKGNFPGRFSGRQFSNSRSEMNVSTLELGDSALYLCASSLGGPGLNIQYFGAGTRLSVL.

The chain joins TRBV5-6 to TRBJ1-5; D gene ambiguous. The CDR3 sequence is 15 residues long. The V end lost 4 bases, the J end lost 1 base, and 12 bases lay between the germline ends. Germline V CDR1 and CDR2: SGHDT, YYEEEE. Here the CDR3 DNA reads TGTGCCAGCAGCCCCGGAGGAGGGAGCAATCAGCCCCAGCATTTT. Protein product: CASSPGGGSNQPQHF.